The 29 T cell receptor beta chains reported below all come from one sample, sequenced in a study of Graves' ophthalmopathy and Graves' hyperthyroidism. The study amplified TCR beta CDR3 regions using RNA transcripts. Second-round multiplex PCR followed a first-round RT-PCR using HTBI primers. Using its own MiXCR run on the multiplex PCR reads, TCRdb lists one record per CDR3 protein. Of approximately 540,000 distinct CDR3 sequences detected, roughly 39% appear once; the ten largest clones hold approximately 4.1%. The specimen was peripheral blood or thyroid tissue (not recorded which). These receptors were obtained from an adult man with Graves' hyperthyroidism.

As regards this clonotype: This likely comes from a read error, as the CDR3 has no conserved phenylalanine or tryptophan at its end. The genes are TRBV5-1 and TRBJ1-1; no clear D gene. Germline lookup yields CDR1 SGHRS and CDR2 YFSETQ. CDR3 length equals 13 residues. The CDR3 loop reads CASGLRVHTEAFL. The CDR3 DNA reads TGCGCCAGCGGCTTGCGGGTACACACTGAAGCTTTCCTT.

The V and J genes are TRBV3-1 and TRBJ1-4; D unclear. The V end was cut by 0 bases, the J end by 7 bases, with 6 bases between. Germline V gene sequence: CDR1 LGHDT, CDR2 YNNKEL (reference sequence). The CDR3 runs 13 residues. The CDR3 DNA follows: TGTGCCAGCAGCCAAGATTGGGGTGAAAAACTGTTTTTT. The encoded protein is CASSQDWGEKLFF. Based on the CDR3 plus reference TRBV3-1 and TRBJ1-4, the full variable domain is DTAVSQTPKYLVTQMGNDKSIKCEQNLGHDTMYWYKQDSKKFLKIMFSYNNKELIINETVPNRFSPKSPDKAHLNLHINSLELGDSAVYFCASSQDWGEKLFFGSGTQLSVL.

This clonotype showed up just a few times. V is TRBV29-1 and J is TRBJ2-3; possible D gene TRBD2, 6 bases. The ends were cut back, 1 base at V and 5 bases at J, with 16 bases in the middle. The CDR3 has 15 amino acids. Germline V lookup: CDR1 SQVTM, CDR2 ANQGSEA. CDR3 in DNA: TGCAGCGTTGAAGCGGGACTGACGACCCGAGATACGCAGTATTTT. It specifies CSVEAGLTTRDTQYF.

This clonotype was recorded once. This chain links TRBV29-1 with TRBJ1-2; weak D call: TRBD1 (5 bases). CDR1 SQVTM and CDR2 ANQGSEA come from the germline V gene. The CDR3 contains 12 residues. Trimming removed 5 bases at V and 4 bases at J, with 11 bases between. The DNA for the CDR3 is TGCAGCGTTTCTTGGGGCAGCTATGGCTACACCTTC. This gives the protein CSVSWGSYGYTF.

This chain connects TRBV12-3 or TRBV12-4 to TRBJ2-7; D is uncertain. V was pared by 3 bases and J by 2 bases, with 11 bases between. CDR3 length equals 14 residues. The CDR3 here is CASSLSTNTYEQYF. CDR3 sequence (DNA): TGTGCCAGCAGTTTGAGTACAAATACCTACGAGCAGTACTTC.

This clonotype was picked up many times. The rearrangement joins TRBV20-1 to TRBJ2-7; maybe TRBD1 (6 bases). V lost 6 bases to trimming and J lost 4 bases, with 16 bases between them. The CDR3 contains 13 residues. CDR1 and CDR2 from the germline V gene are DFQATT and SNEGSKA (reference sequence). Here the CDR3 reads CSALSSGVYEQYF. For the CDR3, the DNA is TGCAGTGCCCTGAGCTCAGGGGTTTACGAGCAGTACTTC.

A note on this clonotype: A single base separates this from a much larger clone, so it may be a read error. The chain uses TRBV29-1 and TRBJ1-2; TRBD1 matches 8 bases. This CDR3 region has 13 residues. CDR1 is SQVTM and CDR2 is ANQGSEA in the germline V gene. In nucleotides, the CDR3 is TGCAGCGTTGTCTCCAGGGGGCTCTATGGCTGCACCTTC. Amino acids: CSVVSRGLYGCTF. Drawing the rest from reference TRBV29-1 and TRBJ1-2, the complete variable domain is SAVISQKPSRDICQRGTSLTIQCQVDSQVTMMFWYRQQPGQSLTLIATANQGSEATYESGFVIDKFPISRPNLTFSTLTVSNMSPEDSSIYLCSVVSRGLYGCTFGSGTRLTVV.

The CDR3 protein is CAISTSGGEGQETQYF. The CDR3 DNA is TGTGCCATCAGCACTAGCGGAGGGGAGGGGCAAGAGACCCAGTACTTC. The chain recombines TRBV10-3 with TRBJ2-5, with 8 bases lining up with TRBD2. Per the germline V gene, CDR1 is ENHRY and CDR2 is SYGVKD. This CDR3 is built from 16 residues. With 6 bases clipped from V and 2 bases from J, the junction kept 11 bases outside the gene matches.

Ten or more counts support this clonotype. J is TRBJ2-7 and V is TRBV5-6; tentative D call: TRBD1 (6 bases). Trimming left V 6 bases short and J 3 bases short, with 16 bases between. Per germline, CDR1 SGHDT and CDR2 YYEEEE. The CDR3 has 14 amino acids. CDR3 protein: CASMQGTTNYEQYF. The CDR3 region has the DNA TGTGCCAGCATGCAGGGGACAACGAACTACGAGCAGTACTTC.

Comments on this clonotype: This clone may be a read error of a much larger clone one base away. The chain has TRBV20-1 and TRBJ2-7; possible D gene TRBD1, 6 bases. Looked up from germline, CDR1 is DFQATT and CDR2 is SNEGSKA (reference sequence). This CDR3 is 14 amino acids long. Trimming cost V 1 base and J 9 bases, with 19 bases left between them. The CDR3 sequence: CSARVRRGFHGQYF. CDR3 coding DNA: TGCAGTGCTAGAGTTCGAAGGGGGTTCCACGGGCAGTACTTC.

Notes on this clonotype: This may come from a read error, since a much larger clone is one base off. The V and J genes are TRBV2 and TRBJ1-1; no clear D gene. CDR1 is SNHLY, CDR2 FYNNEI, per germline. This CDR3 contains 13 residues. CDR3: CASSPVAPQRASF. Written as DNA, the CDR3 is TGTGCCAGCAGCCCCGTGGCCCCTCAGAGAGCTTCCTTT.

This sequence joins TRBV10-3 and TRBJ2-6; D perhaps matches TRBD2 (5 bases). Per the germline V gene, CDR1 is ENHRY and CDR2 is SYGVKD. The CDR3 is 14 amino acids. Trimming shortened V by 10 bases and J by 4 bases, and 14 bases separated the two germline ends. CDR3 sequence (DNA): TGTGCCACCCTTGGGCGGGTCGGGGCCAACGTCCTGACTTTC. It encodes CATLGRVGANVLTF.

This clonotype was recorded at least ten times. The chain couples TRBV10-1 to TRBJ2-7; TRBD1 matches 7 bases. The CDR3 is made up of 14 amino acids. V lost 0 bases to trimming and J lost 2 bases; unmatched junction nucleotides: 1. The germline gives CDR1 WNHNN, CDR2 SYGVQD (reference sequence). The chain's CDR3 is CASSESQGAYEQYF. The CDR3 bases are TGCGCCAGCAGTGAGTCCCAGGGGGCCTACGAGCAGTACTTC.

The genes are TRBV7-9 and TRBJ1-6; the match to TRBD1 covers 8 bases. Trimming took 4 bases from V and 5 from J; bases not matched to a gene: 4. The length of the CDR3 is 15 residues. Germline V CDR1 and CDR2: SEHNR, FQNEAQ (reference sequence). DNA for the CDR3: TGTGCCAGCAGCTCTCAGGGGGCGGATAATTCACCCCTCCACTTT. Amino acid sequence: CASSSQGADNSPLHF. Full variable domain (rest looked up from reference TRBV7-9 and TRBJ1-6): DTGVSQNPRHKITKRGQNVTFRCDPISEHNRLYWYRQTLGQGPEFLTYFQNEAQLEKSRLLSDRFSAERPKGSFSTLEIQRTEQGDSAMYLCASSSQGADNSPLHFGNGTRLTVT.

In its sample, this clonotype was seen many times. This chain joins TRBV7-9 and TRBJ1-1; the D is unclear. The V end lost 2 bases, the J end lost 8 bases, and 9 bases lay between the germline ends. The CDR3 loop spans 12 amino acids. Germline V lookup: CDR1 SEHNR, CDR2 FQNEAQ (reference sequence). The CDR3 DNA follows: TGTGCCAGCAGCTTAAGTGGGGAAGAAGCTTTCTTT. Translation gives CASSLSGEEAFF.

J is TRBJ1-6 and V is TRBV12-3 or TRBV12-4; TRBD1 might be the D (5 bases). The CDR3 totals 15 residues. Deletions cut 7 bases from V and 5 bases from J, with 15 bases between. Written as DNA, the CDR3 is TGTGCCAGCACCGTGTGGGACCCGAATAATTCACCCCTCCACTTT. Translating it yields CASTVWDPNNSPLHF.

This clonotype was recorded at least ten times. The V call is TRBV5-6, the J call TRBJ2-7; D unclear. This CDR3 has 11 residues. CDR1 is SGHDT, CDR2 YYEEEE, per germline. Trimming took 0 bases from V and 6 from J, leaving 4 bases between them. This CDR3 reads CASSLGFEQYF. The DNA of the CDR3 is TGTGCCAGCAGCTTGGGATTCGAGCAGTACTTC.

At least ten counts were recorded for this clonotype. The V call is TRBV29-1, the J call TRBJ1-4; D call uncertain. The CDR3 loop spans 12 amino acids. V shed 8 bases and J shed 7 bases, with 14 bases lying between them. CDR1 SQVTM and CDR2 ANQGSEA come from the germline V gene. The CDR3 nucleotides are TGCAGCCTTCGCGAGGGAGGTGAAAAACTGTTTTTT. The encoded protein is CSLREGGEKLFF. The whole variable domain, remainder taken from reference TRBV29-1 and TRBJ1-4, is SAVISQKPSRDICQRGTSLTIQCQVDSQVTMMFWYRQQPGQSLTLIATANQGSEATYESGFVIDKFPISRPNLTFSTLTVSNMSPEDSSIYLCSLREGGEKLFFGSGTQLSVL.

This clonotype was detected ten times or more. The CDR3 region has the DNA TGTGCCAGCAGTTACTCGTATGACGAGACCCAGTACTTC. Encoded protein: CASSYSYDETQYF. The chain couples TRBV6-5 to TRBJ2-5, with D uncertain. The V gene's germline CDR1 is MNHEY and CDR2 SVGAGI. V shed 0 bases and J shed 5 bases, with 7 bases lying between them. This CDR3 has 13 amino acids.

This clonotype turned up a few times. V is TRBV6-6 and J is TRBJ1-3; TRBD1 matches at 7 bases. The V segment lost 6 bases and the J segment 0 bases; nucleotides outside the gene matches: 11. The CDR3 is 17 amino acids. Germline loops: CDR1 MNHNY, CDR2 SVGAGI (reference sequence). The CDR3, as DNA: TGTGCCAGCAGACTAGACAGGGTCGCTGTCTCTGGAAACACCATATATTTT. Its protein is CASRLDRVAVSGNTIYF.

At least ten counts were recorded for this clonotype. The chain employs TRBV6-6 and TRBJ1-5; D perhaps matches TRBD1 (5 bases). Germline V gene lookup returns CDR1 MNHNY and CDR2 SVGAGI (reference sequence). The CDR3 contains 14 residues. Trimming left V 6 bases short and J 4 bases short, with 13 bases between. CDR3 bases: TGTGCCAGCAGAAGGGGAGAGGGGAATCAGCCCCAGCATTTT. Protein sequence: CASRRGEGNQPQHF.

This chain joins TRBV29-1 and TRBJ1-2, with TRBD1 identical over 9 bases. V shed 5 bases, J shed 0 bases, and the junction held 10 bases outside the gene matches. The CDR3 spans 16 residues. Germline lookup yields CDR1 SQVTM and CDR2 ANQGSEA. In nucleotides, the CDR3 is TGCAGCGTTTCCGGGACAGGGTACCACTCTAACTATGGCTACACCTTC. It is translated as CSVSGTGYHSNYGYTF.

The rearrangement links TRBV7-9 to TRBJ2-5, with 11 bases matching TRBD2. Germline-derived CDR1 and CDR2 are SEHNR and FQNEAQ (reference sequence). V was pared by 5 bases and J by 4 bases, with 12 bases of the junction left unmatched. This CDR3 spans 17 amino acids. CDR3 bases: TGTGCCAGCAGCCAAGAGGGGGAGACTAGCGGGACAGAGACCCAGTACTTC. Protein product: CASSQEGETSGTETQYF. The full variable domain, completed using reference TRBV7-9 and TRBJ2-5, is DTGVSQNPRHKITKRGQNVTFRCDPISEHNRLYWYRQTLGQGPEFLTYFQNEAQLEKSRLLSDRFSAERPKGSFSTLEIQRTEQGDSAMYLCASSQEGETSGTETQYFGPGTRLLVL.

Concerning this clonotype itself: A much bigger clone sits one base away, suggesting this may be a read error. The CDR3 DNA reads TGTGCCAGCAGCCAATCGGGACAGGGACTCTACGAGCGGTACTTC. It yields the protein CASSQSGQGLYERYF. J is TRBJ2-7 and V is TRBV7-9, with TRBD1 matching 9 bases. Per the germline V gene, CDR1 is SEHNR and CDR2 is FQNEAQ (reference sequence). The CDR3 is 15 amino acids.

The chain has TRBV19 and TRBJ1-2, with TRBD1 as a possible D gene (5 bases). The germline CDR1 and CDR2 sequences are LNHDA and SQIVND (reference sequence). The CDR3 length is 14 residues. V was clipped by 4 bases and J by 5 bases, with 14 bases between them. As DNA, the CDR3 is TGTGCCAGTAGTACGACGGGTGCAGGGTATGGCTACACCTTC. Translating it yields CASSTTGAGYGYTF.

In regard to this clonotype: In this CDR3 the conserved last residue, phenylalanine or tryptophan, is missing, so a read error is likely. The DNA is left out, because the CDR3 cannot be placed on it with certainty; the CDR3 is given as TCRdb lists it. This sequence joins TRBV11-2 and TRBJ1-6. The germline V gene has CDR1 SGHAT and CDR2 FQNNGV. Including both end residues, the CDR3 is 8 amino acids long. The CDR3 protein is CASSLGSS.

There are many counts of this clonotype. The J gene is TRBJ2-5, the V gene TRBV19; D may correspond to TRBD1 or TRBD2 (5 bases each). Germline V gene data show CDR1 as LNHDA and CDR2 as SQIVND (reference sequence). This CDR3 comprises 16 residues. Trimming cost V 5 bases and J 0 bases, with 16 bases left between them. DNA of the CDR3: TGTGCCAGTAGTCCCTTGGGACCCTTGTACCAAGAGACCCAGTACTTC. The encoded protein is CASSPLGPLYQETQYF.

This clonotype was recorded many times. The chain joins TRBV7-8 to TRBJ1-2; D is unclear. The CDR3 totals 14 residues. The ends were cut back, 4 bases at V and 1 base at J, with 10 bases in the middle. Germline V gives CDR1 SGHVS, CDR2 FQNEAQ. CDR3 residues: CASSSSERNYGYTF. In DNA form, the CDR3 reads TGTGCCAGCAGCTCCTCGGAACGTAACTATGGCTACACCTTC.

Ten or more counts support this clonotype. The rearrangement uses TRBV20-1 and TRBJ1-2; possible D gene TRBD1, 5 bases. V lost 4 bases, J lost 3 bases, and 21 bases lay in between. CDR1 is DFQATT and CDR2 is SNEGSKA in the germline V gene (reference sequence). The CDR3 has 16 amino acids. The CDR3 reads CSANSQVPEVDYGYTF. CDR3 bases: TGCAGTGCTAACTCACAGGTTCCCGAGGTGGACTATGGCTACACCTTC.